The source of this TCR beta chain is a study of T cell repertoires in cytomegalovirus infection. Overall study findings and caveats: Cumulative frequency of public TCR beta families picked out carriers of CMV plus the relevant HLA.

The CDR3 length is 13 residues. Between the trimmed V and J ends, which lost 4 bases and 8 bases, there was a span of 14 bases. Per the germline V gene, CDR1 is MGHRA and CDR2 is YSYEKL. TCRdb independently ran MiXCR on the reads; one entry per CDR3 protein. The sample has about half a million distinct CDR3 sequences; about 33% are singletons. This clonotype was counted ten times or more. No antigen is known for it. The rearrangement uses TRBV4-1 and TRBJ1-2, with a weak D call TRBD1 (6 bases). Sequencing used cultured PBMCs, obtained from culture after CMV antigen stimulation. The clonotype was recovered from a human donor in good health (CMV status not recorded). Some clones in this sample may be carry-over from other donors' samples. The CDR3: CASSPRDTQGYTF. In nucleotides, the CDR3 is TGCGCCAGCAGCCCCCGGGACACTCAGGGCTACACCTTC.